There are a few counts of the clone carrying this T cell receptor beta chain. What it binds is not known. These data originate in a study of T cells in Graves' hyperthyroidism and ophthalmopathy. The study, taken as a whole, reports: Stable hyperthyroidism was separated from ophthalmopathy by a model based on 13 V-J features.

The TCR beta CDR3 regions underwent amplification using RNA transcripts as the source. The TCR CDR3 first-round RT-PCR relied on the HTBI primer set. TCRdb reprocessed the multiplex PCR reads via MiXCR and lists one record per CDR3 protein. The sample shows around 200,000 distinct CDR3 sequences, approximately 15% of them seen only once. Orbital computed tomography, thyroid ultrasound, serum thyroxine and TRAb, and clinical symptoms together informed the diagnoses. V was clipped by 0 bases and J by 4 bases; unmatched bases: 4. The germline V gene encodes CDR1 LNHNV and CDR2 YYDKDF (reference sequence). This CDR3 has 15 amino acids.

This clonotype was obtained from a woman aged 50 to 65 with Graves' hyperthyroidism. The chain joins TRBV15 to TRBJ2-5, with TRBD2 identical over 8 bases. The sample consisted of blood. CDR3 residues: CATSRDWTSRETQYF. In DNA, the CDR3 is TGTGCCACCAGCAGAGATTGGACTAGCAGAGAGACCCAGTACTTC.